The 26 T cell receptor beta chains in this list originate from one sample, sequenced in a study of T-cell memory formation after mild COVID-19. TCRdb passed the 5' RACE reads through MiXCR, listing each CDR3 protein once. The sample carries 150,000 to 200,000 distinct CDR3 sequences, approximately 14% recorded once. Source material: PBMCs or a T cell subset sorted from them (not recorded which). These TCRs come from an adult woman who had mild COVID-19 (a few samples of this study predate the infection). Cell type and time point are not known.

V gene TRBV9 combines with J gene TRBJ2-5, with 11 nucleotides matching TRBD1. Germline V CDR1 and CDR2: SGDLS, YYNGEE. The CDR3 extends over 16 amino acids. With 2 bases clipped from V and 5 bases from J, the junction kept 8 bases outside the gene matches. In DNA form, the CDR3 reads TGTGCCAGCAGCGTGACCGGGACAGGGGGTTTTGAGACCCAGTACTTC. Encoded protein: CASSVTGTGGFETQYF.

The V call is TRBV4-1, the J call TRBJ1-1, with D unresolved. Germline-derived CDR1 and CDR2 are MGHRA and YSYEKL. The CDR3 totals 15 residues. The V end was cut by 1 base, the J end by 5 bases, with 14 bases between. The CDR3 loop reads CASSQAAPFVTEAFF. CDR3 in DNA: TGCGCCAGCAGCCAAGCCGCTCCTTTCGTTACTGAAGCTTTCTTT.

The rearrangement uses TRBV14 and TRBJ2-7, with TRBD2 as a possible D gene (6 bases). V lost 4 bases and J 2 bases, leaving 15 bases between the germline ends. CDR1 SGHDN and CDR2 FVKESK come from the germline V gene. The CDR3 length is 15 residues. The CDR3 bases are TGTGCCAGCAGCCCTGTAAGACTAGTTCCCTACGAGCAGTACTTC. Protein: CASSPVRLVPYEQYF.

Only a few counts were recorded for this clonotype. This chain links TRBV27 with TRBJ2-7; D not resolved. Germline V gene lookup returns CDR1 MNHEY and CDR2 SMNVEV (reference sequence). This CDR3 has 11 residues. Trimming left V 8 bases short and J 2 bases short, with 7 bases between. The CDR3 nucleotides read TGTGCCAGCTTTTTTACCTACGAGCAGTACTTC. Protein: CASFFTYEQYF.

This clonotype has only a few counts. The CDR3 DNA follows: TGTGCCAGCAGCCCCACTAGCGGATCACCCTTGGATGAGCAGTTCTTC. It is translated as CASSPTSGSPLDEQFF. V and J are TRBV11-2 and TRBJ2-1; 8 nucleotides line up with TRBD2. Trimming cost V 5 bases and J 8 bases; bases outside gene matches: 14. The CDR3 loop spans 16 amino acids. CDR1 and CDR2 (germline): SGHAT, FQNNGV.

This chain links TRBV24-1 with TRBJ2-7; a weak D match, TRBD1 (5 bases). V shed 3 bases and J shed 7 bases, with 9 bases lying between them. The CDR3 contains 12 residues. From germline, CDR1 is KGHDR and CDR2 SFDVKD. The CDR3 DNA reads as TGTGCCACCAGTGATCCTTGGACAGAGCAGTACTTC. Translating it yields CATSDPWTEQYF.

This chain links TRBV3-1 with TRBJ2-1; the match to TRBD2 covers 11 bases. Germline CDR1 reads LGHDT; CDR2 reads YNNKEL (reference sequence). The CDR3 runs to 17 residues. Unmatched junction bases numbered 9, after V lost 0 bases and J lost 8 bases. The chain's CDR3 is CASSQDRLAGLGHEQFF. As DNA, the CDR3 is TGTGCCAGCAGCCAAGACCGACTAGCGGGATTGGGCCATGAGCAGTTCTTC.

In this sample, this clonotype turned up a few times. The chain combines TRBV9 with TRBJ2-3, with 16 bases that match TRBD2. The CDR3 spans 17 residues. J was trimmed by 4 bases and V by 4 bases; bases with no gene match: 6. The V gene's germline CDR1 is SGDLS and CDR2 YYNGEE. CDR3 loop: CASSPLGTSGGADTQYF. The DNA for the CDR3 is TGTGCCAGCAGCCCCCTAGGGACTAGCGGGGGGGCAGATACGCAGTATTTT.

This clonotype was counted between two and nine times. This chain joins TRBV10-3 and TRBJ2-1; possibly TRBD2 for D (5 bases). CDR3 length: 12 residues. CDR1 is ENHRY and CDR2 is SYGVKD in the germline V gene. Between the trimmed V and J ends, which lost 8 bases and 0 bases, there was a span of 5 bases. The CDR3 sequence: CAIEGSYNEQFF. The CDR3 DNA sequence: TGTGCCATCGAGGGCTCCTACAATGAGCAGTTCTTC.

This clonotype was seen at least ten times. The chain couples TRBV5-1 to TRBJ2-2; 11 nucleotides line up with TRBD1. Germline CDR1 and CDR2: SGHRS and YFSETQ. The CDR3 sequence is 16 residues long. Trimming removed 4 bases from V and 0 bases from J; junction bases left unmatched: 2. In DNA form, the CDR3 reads TGCGCCAGCAGCCTGGGACAGGGGGCGAACACCGGGGAGCTGTTTTTT. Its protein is CASSLGQGANTGELFF.

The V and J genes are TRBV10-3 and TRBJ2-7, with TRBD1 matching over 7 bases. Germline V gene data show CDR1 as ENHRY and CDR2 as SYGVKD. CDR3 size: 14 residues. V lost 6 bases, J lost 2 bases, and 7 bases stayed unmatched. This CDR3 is CAIRSGQETYEQYF. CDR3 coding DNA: TGTGCCATCAGGTCAGGACAGGAGACCTACGAGCAGTACTTC.

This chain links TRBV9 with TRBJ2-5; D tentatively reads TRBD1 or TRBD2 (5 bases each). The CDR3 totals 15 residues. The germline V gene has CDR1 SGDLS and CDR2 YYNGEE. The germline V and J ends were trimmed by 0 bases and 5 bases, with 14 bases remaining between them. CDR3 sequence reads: CASSVGFGALETQYF. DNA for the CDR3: TGTGCCAGCAGCGTAGGATTCGGGGCTTTGGAGACCCAGTACTTC.

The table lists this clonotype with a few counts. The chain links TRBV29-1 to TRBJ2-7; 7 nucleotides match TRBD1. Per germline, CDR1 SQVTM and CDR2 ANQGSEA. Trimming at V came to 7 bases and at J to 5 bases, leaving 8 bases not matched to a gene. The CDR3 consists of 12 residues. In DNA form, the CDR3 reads TGCAGCGCACAAACAGGGGCCGACGAGCAGTACTTC. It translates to CSAQTGADEQYF.

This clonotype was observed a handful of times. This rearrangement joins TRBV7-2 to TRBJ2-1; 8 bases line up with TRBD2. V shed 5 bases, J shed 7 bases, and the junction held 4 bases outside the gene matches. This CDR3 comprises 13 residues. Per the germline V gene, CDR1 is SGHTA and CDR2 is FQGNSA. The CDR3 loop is CASSHGGANEQFF. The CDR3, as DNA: TGTGCCAGCAGCCACGGGGGGGCTAATGAGCAGTTCTTC.

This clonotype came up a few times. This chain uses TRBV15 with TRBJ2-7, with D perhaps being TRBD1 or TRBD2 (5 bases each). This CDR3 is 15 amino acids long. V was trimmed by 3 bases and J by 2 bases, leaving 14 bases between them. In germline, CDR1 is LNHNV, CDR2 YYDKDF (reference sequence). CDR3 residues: CATSRAGSSAYEQYF. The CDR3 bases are TGTGCCACCAGCAGGGCAGGGAGTTCAGCCTACGAGCAGTACTTC. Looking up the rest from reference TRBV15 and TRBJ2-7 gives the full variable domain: DAMVIQNPRYQVTQFGKPVTLSCSQTLNHNVMYWYQQKSSQAPKLLFHYYDKDFNNEADTPDNFQSRRPNTSFCFLDIRSPGLGDTAMYLCATSRAGSSAYEQYFGPGTRLTVT.

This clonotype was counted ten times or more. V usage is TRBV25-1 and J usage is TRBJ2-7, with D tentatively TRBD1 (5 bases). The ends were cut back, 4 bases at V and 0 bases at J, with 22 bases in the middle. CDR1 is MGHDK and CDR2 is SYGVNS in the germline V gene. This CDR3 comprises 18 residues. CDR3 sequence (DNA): TGTGCCAGCAGTGGGGGCTTGGCTAACTTGGTGAGCTCCTACGAGCAGTACTTC. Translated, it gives CASSGGLANLVSSYEQYF.

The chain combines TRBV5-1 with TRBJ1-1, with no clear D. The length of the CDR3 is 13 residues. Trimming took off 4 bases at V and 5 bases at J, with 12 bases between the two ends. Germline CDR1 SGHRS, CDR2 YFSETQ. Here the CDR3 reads CASSPEAVTEAFF. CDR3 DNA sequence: TGCGCCAGCAGCCCGGAGGCTGTAACTGAAGCTTTCTTT. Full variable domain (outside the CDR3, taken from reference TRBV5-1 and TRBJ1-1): KAGVTQTPRYLIKTRGQQVTLSCSPISGHRSVSWYQQTPGQGLQFLFEYFSETQRNKGNFPGRFSGRQFSNSRSEMNVSTLELGDSALYLCASSPEAVTEAFFGQGTRLTVV.

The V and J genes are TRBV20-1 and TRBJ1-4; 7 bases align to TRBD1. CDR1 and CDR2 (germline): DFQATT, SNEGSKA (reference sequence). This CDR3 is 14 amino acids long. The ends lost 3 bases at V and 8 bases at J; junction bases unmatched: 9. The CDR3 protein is CSASSRGKWEKLFF. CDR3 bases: TGCAGTGCTAGTAGCAGGGGGAAGTGGGAAAAACTGTTTTTT.

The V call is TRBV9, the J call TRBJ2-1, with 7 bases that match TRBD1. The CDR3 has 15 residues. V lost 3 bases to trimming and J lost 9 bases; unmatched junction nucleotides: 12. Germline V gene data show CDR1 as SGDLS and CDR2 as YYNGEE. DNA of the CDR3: TGTGCCAGCAGCGCCGACAGGGTAGTGTACGGTGAGCAGTTCTTC. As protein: CASSADRVVYGEQFF.

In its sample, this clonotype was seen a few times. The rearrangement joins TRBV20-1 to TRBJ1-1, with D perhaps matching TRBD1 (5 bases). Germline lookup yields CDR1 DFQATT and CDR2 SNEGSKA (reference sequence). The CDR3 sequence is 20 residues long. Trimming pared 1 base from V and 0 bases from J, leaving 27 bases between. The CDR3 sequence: CSARAIESSLYQGLNTEAFF. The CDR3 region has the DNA TGCAGTGCTAGAGCTATTGAATCCTCTCTATATCAGGGTTTGAACACTGAAGCTTTCTTT.

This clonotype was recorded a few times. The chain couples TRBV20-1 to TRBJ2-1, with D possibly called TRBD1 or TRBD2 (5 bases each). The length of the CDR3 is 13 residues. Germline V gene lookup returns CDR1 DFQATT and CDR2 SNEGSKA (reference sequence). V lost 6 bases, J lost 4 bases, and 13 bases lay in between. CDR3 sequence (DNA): TGCAGTGCGACTGGGGACCGGTACAATGAGCAGTTCTTC. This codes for CSATGDRYNEQFF.

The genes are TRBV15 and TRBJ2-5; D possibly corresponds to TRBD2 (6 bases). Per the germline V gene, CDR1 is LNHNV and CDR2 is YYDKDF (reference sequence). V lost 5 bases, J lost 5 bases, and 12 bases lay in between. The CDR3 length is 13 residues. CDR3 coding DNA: TGTGCCACCAGCGGGGACTTGGGGGAGACCCAGTACTTC. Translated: CATSGDLGETQYF.

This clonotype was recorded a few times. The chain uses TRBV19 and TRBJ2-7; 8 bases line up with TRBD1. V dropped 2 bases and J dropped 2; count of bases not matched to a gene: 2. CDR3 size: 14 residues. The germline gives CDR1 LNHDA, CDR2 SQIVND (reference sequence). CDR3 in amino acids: CASSISRGPYEQYF. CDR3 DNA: TGTGCCAGTAGTATAAGCAGGGGGCCCTACGAGCAGTACTTC.

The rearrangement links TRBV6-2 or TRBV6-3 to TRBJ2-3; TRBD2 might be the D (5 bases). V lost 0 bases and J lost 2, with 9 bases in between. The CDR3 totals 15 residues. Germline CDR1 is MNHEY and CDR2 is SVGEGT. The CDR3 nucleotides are TGTGCCAGCAGTTACTCGAGGGTCCACACAGATACGCAGTATTTT. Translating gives CASSYSRVHTDTQYF.

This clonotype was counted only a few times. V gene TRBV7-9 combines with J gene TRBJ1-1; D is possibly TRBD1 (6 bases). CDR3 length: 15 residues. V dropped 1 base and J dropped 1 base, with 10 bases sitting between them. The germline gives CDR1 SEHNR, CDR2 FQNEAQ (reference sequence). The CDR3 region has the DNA TGTGCCAGCAGCTTAGAGGGGGACCCGAACACTGAAGCTTTCTTT. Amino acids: CASSLEGDPNTEAFF.

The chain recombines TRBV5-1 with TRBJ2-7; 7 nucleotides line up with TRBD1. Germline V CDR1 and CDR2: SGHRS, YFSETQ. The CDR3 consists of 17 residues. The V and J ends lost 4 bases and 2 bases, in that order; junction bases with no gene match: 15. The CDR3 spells CASSVDDLDRRAYEQYF. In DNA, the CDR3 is TGCGCCAGCAGCGTGGATGACCTGGACAGGCGCGCCTACGAGCAGTACTTC.